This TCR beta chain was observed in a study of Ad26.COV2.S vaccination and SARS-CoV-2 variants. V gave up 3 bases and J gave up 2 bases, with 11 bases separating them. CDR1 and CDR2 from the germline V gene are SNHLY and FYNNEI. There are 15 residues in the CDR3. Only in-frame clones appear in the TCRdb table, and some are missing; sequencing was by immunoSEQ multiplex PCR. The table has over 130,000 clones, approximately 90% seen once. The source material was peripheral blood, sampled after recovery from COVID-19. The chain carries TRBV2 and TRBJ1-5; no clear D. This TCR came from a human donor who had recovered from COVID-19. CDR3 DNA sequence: TGTGCCAGCAGTGAGAAAGGCTCAGGCAATCAGCCCCAGCATTTT. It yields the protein CASSEKGSGNQPQHF.